This entry describes one T cell receptor beta chain. The target antigen is unknown. This specimen belongs to a study of cytomegalovirus exposure and HLA in healthy donors. For the study at large: About 80 million unique TCRs, all from HLA-typed donors, were included in an early release of the data. The study's findings and limits: TCR beta V- and J-gene trimming, according to a later analysis, was linked to a missense DCLRE1C variant.

PCR amplification relied on 60 Vbeta primers (plus 13 Jbeta primers). The table came from immunoSEQ multiplex PCR; TCRdb's copy has only in-frame clones and leaves some out. Counted here are about 86,000 clones, around three quarters occurring once; the ten biggest clones make up almost 8.5%. Germline V gene sequence: CDR1 SGHVS, CDR2 FQNEAQ. The CDR3 is 15 amino acids. V dropped 3 bases and J dropped 5 bases, with 16 bases sitting between them. The clonotype was recovered from a man in his sixties in good health and CMV-seronegative. The J gene is TRBJ2-5, the V gene TRBV7-8; tentatively, D is TRBD1 (6 bases). The sample was PBMCs. The CDR3: CASSFGTGLRETQYF. In DNA, the CDR3 is TGTGCCAGCAGCTTTGGAACAGGGCTTCGGGAGACCCAGTACTTC.